The T cell receptor (beta chain) under discussion was sequenced for a study of vaccination effects on CD4 cells after COVID-19 (dated by TCRdb to between 2020 and 2023). At the level of the whole study: Each participant got two doses of an mRNA SARS-CoV-2 vaccine, either BNT162b2 or mRNA-1273. Altogether, around 9 COVID-19 convalescent patients and a few SARS-CoV-2-naive healthy vaccine recipients made up the full study. In both COVID-19 convalescent patients and infection-naive vaccine recipients, the study compared SARS-CoV-2 spike-specific CD4+ TCR repertoires from before mRNA vaccination with those from after it. Cultures from other donors in the study were sequenced with the Oncomine TCR Beta short-read assay on an Illumina iSeq 100. The study at large found these results: The study was limited by a small number of convalescent patients, and early post-infection timepoints were lacking. Clones induced by infection and clones induced by vaccination both contracted markedly at late timepoints after vaccination, which fits with T cell responses waning over time. In healthy vaccine recipients, vaccine-induced clones were almost all SARS-CoV-2 mono-reactive, with only 1 of 255 cross-reactive with common cold coronaviruses.

Regarding this clone: Its antigen remains unidentified. There are no base qualities to consult, and no much larger clone falls within one base.

The CDR3, cysteine through phenylalanine, is 17 amino acids long. Left in the record is the CDR3 DNA by itself, 51 bases read in frame from the first base. Between the V and J ends, shortened by 0 bases and 1 base respectively, the junction contains 13 bases. Reading the germline V gene gives CDR1 SGHRS and CDR2 YFSETQ. Library preparation was by the immunoSEQ multiplex PCR assay. DNA from the CD4+ T cells that had been cultured and isolated underwent TCR beta CDR3 sequencing. The study's processing was this. Non-productive TCR sequences were removed and reads were trimmed to the CDR3 region, keeping CDR3s of at least 7 amino acids. The MANAFEST web app was used to pick out antigen-specific clonotypes by comparing their expansion in peptide wells with that in reference cultures. For clones to be considered positive, expansion at FDR<0.05 versus reference and all other wells, an odds ratio above 5, and a frequency above 0.1% in two replicate wells were required. A clonotype was called cross-reactive if it was significantly expanded both in SARS-CoV-2 spike wells and in at least one common cold coronavirus spike condition. Using the stringdist R package, CDR3 similarity was measured by Levenshtein distance, and unrooted trees were constructed with ape in R 3.6.1. TCRdb provides this immuneACCESS table in a form limited to in-frame rearrangements. Some clones are lacking; in checked studies, under half of them reflect an unresolved V gene, and why the rest are absent is not known. The V and J calls and clone size come from that table; D and trimming were worked out from the DNA. For this sample there are tens of thousands of clones; roughly 80% appear just once. The top ten constitute 2.4% of the sample.

To identify antigen-specific CD4+ T cell clonotypes by their expansion, the ViraFEST assay first stimulated PBMC with viral peptide pools and then applied TCR sequencing. After around 10 days of culture, CD4+ T cells were isolated with the EasySep CD4+ T cell isolation kit. Negative nucleocapsid antibody results before and after vaccination confirmed that the healthy vaccine recipients had no prior SARS-CoV-2 infection. Over 1.5 million PBMC per well were cultured with 10 ug/ml peptides in IMDM containing approximately 4.7% human AB serum, approximately 9.9 IU/ml IL-2 and gentamicin. Half of the culture medium was replaced with fresh IL-2-containing medium on days 3 and 7. Each peptide stimulation condition was cultured in triplicate wells unless otherwise noted. Using Ficoll-Paque Plus gradient centrifugation, PBMC were separated from whole blood and then either used fresh or cryopreserved at -140C. The overlapping peptide pools covered the spike proteins of SARS-CoV-2 and of the common cold coronaviruses HCoV-NL63, HCoV-OC43 and HCoV-229E. The QIAamp micro DNA kit was used to extract genomic DNA from the cultured CD4+ T cells.

The sequences come from CD4+ T cells from PBMCs cultured with HCoV-229E spike peptides, collected before COVID-19 vaccination. The sample's cell subset or site label, in plain terms: HCoV-229E spike overlapping peptide pool stimulation. The TCR sequence derives from a human donor who received a COVID-19 vaccine. The chain was built from TRBV5-1 and TRBJ2-2; the D gene is perhaps TRBD1 or TRBD2, each of them matching over 5 bases. The DNA sequence reads TGCGCCAGCAGCTTGGCCTCTTGGGACGGGAACACCGGGGAGCTGTTTTTT. This translates into CASSLASWDGNTGELFF.